Listed below are T cell receptor beta chains from one sample, sequenced in a study of blood T cell repertoires in COVID-19. Produced via immunoSEQ multiplex PCR; TCRdb's table is partial and in-frame only. Seen here are about 250,000 clones, approximately 90% observed once, and the top ten hold 0.9% to 1%. The sequenced sample was peripheral blood. These receptors all stem from a woman between 40 and 50 years old who had recovered from COVID-19. Each CDR3 is given with its conserved first and last residue. A D gene is named only where the DNA matches it firmly. Clone size appears in some rows only: once, few, many, or a class for an expanded clone.

d_gene,j_gene,len,abundance,v_gene,CDR3aa,CDR3nt
.,TRBJ1-5,15,.,TRBV27,CASSLQGISNQPQHF,TGTGCCAGCAGTTTACAGGGTATAAGCAATCAGCCCCAGCATTTT
TRBD2,TRBJ2-1,17,.,TRBV13,CASSGTSGIGAAGEQFF,TGTGCCAGCAGCGGGACTAGCGGTATCGGCGCGGCGGGAGAGCAGTTCTTC
TRBD2,TRBJ2-7,15,.,TRBV4-3,CASSQRAAGVGEQYF,TGCGCCAGCAGCCAGAGGGCAGCGGGAGTGGGCGAGCAGTACTTC
.,TRBJ1-2,15,.,TRBV7-8,CASSPTRGGDYGYTF,TGTGCCAGCAGCCCCACGAGGGGAGGGGACTATGGCTACACCTTC
.,TRBJ2-7,15,.,TRBV18,CASSTPRDTLVQQYF,TGTGCCAGCTCCACCCCCCGGGACACCCTAGTACAGCAGTACTTC
TRBD2,TRBJ2-3,16,.,TRBV4-3,CASSQVAGGLTDTQYF,TGCGCCAGCAGCCAAGTCGCGGGAGGGCTCACAGATACGCAGTATTTT
.,TRBJ1-1,14,.,TRBV28,CATTEGGMAAEAFF,TGTGCCACCACCGAGGGTGGAATGGCCGCTGAAGCTTTCTTT
TRBD2,TRBJ2-2,15,.,TRBV15,CATSRGGLAGGELFF,TGTGCCACCAGCAGGGGGGGACTAGCGGGCGGGGAGCTGTTTTTT
TRBD2,TRBJ2-1,15,.,TRBV11-2,CASSGGGGRGNEQFF,TGTGCCAGCAGCGGCGGTGGTGGGAGGGGCAATGAGCAGTTCTTC
TRBD1,TRBJ2-3,15,few,TRBV6-2/TRBV6-3,CASSKRTGGTDTQYF,TGTGCCAGCAGTAAGCGGACAGGGGGGACAGATACGCAGTATTTT
.,TRBJ2-4,13,.,TRBV7-9,CASSPPLGDIQYF,TGTGCCAGCAGCCCCCCCCTAGGGGACATTCAGTACTTC
.,TRBJ1-1,13,.,TRBV12-3/TRBV12-4,CASSFRGNTEAFF,TGTGCCAGCAGTTTTAGAGGGAACACTGAAGCTTTCTTT
.,TRBJ1-2,14,.,TRBV19,CASSKVAGNYGYTF,TGTGCCAGTAGTAAGGTTGCAGGTAACTATGGCTACACCTTC
TRBD2,TRBJ2-2,15,.,TRBV24-1,CATSDLREDTGELFF,TGTGCCACCAGTGATTTGCGGGAGGACACCGGGGAGCTGTTTTTT
.,TRBJ1-1,18,once,TRBV6-7,CASSFQTSGEGICTEAFF,TGTGCCAGCAGTTTCCAAACGTCAGGGGAGGGCATCTGCACTGAAGCTTTCTTT
TRBD2,TRBJ2-1,17,.,TRBV9,CASSPYSSGPTYNEQFF,TGTGCCAGCAGCCCCTACTCTAGCGGACCGACCTACAATGAGCAGTTCTTC
.,TRBJ1-1,15,few,TRBV10-3,CAISELAGVDTEAFF,TGTGCCATCAGTGAGTTGGCGGGGGTGGACACTGAAGCTTTCTTT
TRBD2,TRBJ2-2,15,.,TRBV19,CASSIAGSNTGELFF,TGTGCCAGTAGCATAGCGGGATCGAACACCGGGGAGCTGTTTTTT